What follows are 7 T cell receptor beta chains derived from one specimen sequenced in a study of radiotherapy plus CTLA-4 blockade in lung cancer (dated by TCRdb to between 2018 and 2020). The library came from the immunoSEQ multiplex PCR assay. Sourced from immuneACCESS, this table was stored by TCRdb with only in-frame sequences that have V and J called. A share of the clones is absent; for the studies checked, an unresolved V gene accounts for under half, and the remainder has no known explanation. The sample table holds about 62,000 clones, of which 65% to 85% were seen once. Together, the top ten hold about 3% of the sample. The material sequenced was peripheral blood, taken from a patient treated with radiotherapy plus ipilimumab. Source of these receptors: a human donor with non-small cell lung cancer who had a complete response to radiotherapy plus ipilimumab.

This clone is a singleton in its sample. This rearrangement joins TRBV5-4 to TRBJ1-6; D ambiguous. The CDR3 loop spans 15 amino acids. The V gene's germline CDR1 is SGHNT and CDR2 YYREEE (reference sequence). V lost 4 bases to trimming and J lost 4 bases, with 12 bases between them. In DNA, the CDR3 is TGTGCCAGCAGCGCACTGAACTCTTATAATTCACCCCTCCACTTT. Protein product: CASSALNSYNSPLHF.

This sequence joins TRBV11-3 and TRBJ2-1, with 7 bases that match TRBD2. Unmatched junction bases numbered 5, after V lost 1 base and J lost 2 bases. The CDR3 loop spans 16 amino acids. Germline V gene sequence: CDR1 SGHNT, CDR2 YENEEA. The CDR3 DNA reads TGTGCCAGCAGCTTAGGAAGCGGGGCCACCTACAATGAGCAGTTCTTC. Encoded protein: CASSLGSGATYNEQFF.

The chain employs TRBV5-4 and TRBJ2-5, with 11 bases fitting TRBD1. The DNA end favors TRBJ2-7, so the J call may be wrong. The CDR3 is made up of 15 amino acids. The germline CDR1 and CDR2 sequences are SGHNT and YYREEE (reference sequence). CDR3: CASSLPGQGGFEQYF. The CDR3 nucleotides are TGTGCCAGCAGCTTACCGGGACAGGGGGGGTTCGAGCAGTACTTC.

The chain links TRBV27 to TRBJ2-5; D is possibly TRBD2 (6 bases). The DNA end is a closer match to TRBJ2-7, so the J assignment may be wrong. CDR1 and CDR2 (germline): MNHEY, SMNVEV (reference sequence). CDR3 length equals 17 residues. The CDR3 here is CASSWGLRRGQFYEQYF. The CDR3 DNA reads TGTGCCAGCAGTTGGGGGTTAAGGAGGGGCCAATTCTACGAGCAGTACTTC.

The V gene is TRBV27, the J gene TRBJ1-1; TRBD1 is a possible D gene (6 bases). Germline CDR1 reads MNHEY; CDR2 reads SMNVEV (reference sequence). The CDR3 has 14 residues. V lost 5 bases to trimming and J lost 2 bases, with 12 bases between them. This CDR3 reads CASSVLQGNTEAFF. In DNA, the CDR3 is TGTGCCAGCAGTGTACTACAGGGAAACACTGAAGCTTTCTTT.

V and J are TRBV6-6 and TRBJ1-3, with 8 bases matching TRBD1. The CDR3 consists of 14 residues. Germline V CDR1 and CDR2: MNHNY, SVGAGI (reference sequence). The V gene end was trimmed by 6 bases and the J gene end by 4 bases; junction bases not matched to a gene: 5. The CDR3: CASRSGGSGNTIYF. CDR3 nucleotide sequence: TGTGCCAGCAGATCAGGGGGCTCAGGAAACACCATATATTTT.

The rearrangement joins TRBV19 to TRBJ2-3, with TRBD2 identical over 12 bases. The junction had 3 bases not matched to a gene; V was cut back by 3 bases and J by 2 bases. From germline, CDR1 is LNHDA and CDR2 SQIVND (reference sequence). The CDR3 covers 16 residues. This CDR3 reads CASSMTSGSLTDTQYF. CDR3 nucleotides: TGTGCCAGTAGTATGACTAGCGGGAGCCTCACAGATACGCAGTATTTT.